The 4 T cell receptor beta chains given below trace back to one sample, sequenced in a study of cytomegalovirus exposure and HLA in healthy donors. The PCR used 60 Vbeta and 13 Jbeta primers. The protocol was immunoSEQ multiplex PCR, while the TCRdb copy is restricted to in-frame clones and leaves out a portion. Counted here are about 200,000 clones, roughly 80% occurring once; the ten biggest clones make up about 3.1%. The sequencing input was PBMCs. The receptors derive from a man aged 25-45 years in good health and CMV-seronegative.

This clone appeared a few times. The chain couples TRBV5-1 to TRBJ2-2; D not resolved. V was trimmed by 0 bases and J by 10 bases, leaving 4 bases between them. The CDR3 sequence is 11 residues long. Germline CDR1 reads SGHRS; CDR2 reads YFSETQ. CDR3 residues: CASSLGQELFF. The DNA of the CDR3 is TGCGCCAGCAGCTTGGGACAGGAGCTGTTTTTT.

V and J are TRBV7-8 and TRBJ2-2; D unresolved. Germline V gives CDR1 SGHVS, CDR2 FQNEAQ. CDR3 length: 14 amino acids. With 0 bases removed from V and 8 bases from J, the gap between germline ends came to 10 bases. The CDR3 sequence is CASSLARLFGELFF. The CDR3 region has the DNA TGTGCCAGCAGCTTAGCGCGATTGTTTGGGGAGCTGTTTTTT.

V is TRBV4-1 and J is TRBJ2-7; 8 positions match TRBD1. The CDR3 sequence is 16 residues long. Germline loops: CDR1 MGHRA, CDR2 YSYEKL. V lost 1 base to trimming and J lost 5 bases; unmatched junction nucleotides: 10. This chain's CDR3 is CASSQVLRTGSNEQYF. The CDR3 bases are TGCGCCAGCAGCCAAGTACTTCGGACAGGGTCCAACGAGCAGTACTTC.

This clone was recorded only once. The chain carries TRBV28 and TRBJ1-6; tentatively, D is TRBD1 (5 bases). Trimming shortened V by 6 bases and J by 7 bases, and 16 bases separated the two germline ends. The CDR3 is made up of 15 amino acids. Germline V lookup: CDR1 MDHEN, CDR2 SYDVKM. CDR3 nucleotides: TGTGCCAGCAGGCGGGAGGGGTCCATAAATTCACCCCTCCACTTT. Encoded protein: CASRREGSINSPLHF.